Shown below are 23 T cell receptor beta chains from a single sample sequenced in a study of shared clonotypes between healthy human individuals. Profiling relied on immunoSEQ multiplex PCR, and the TCRdb table lists in-frame clones only, not all of them. The repertoire consists of hundreds of thousands of clones, with about 96% occurring once and the leading ten covering about 0.11%. It was CD45RO-negative cells, positively selected for CCR7, that made up naive CD8 cells, with terminally differentiated effector memory CD45RA+ cells excluded. The sequenced sample consisted of naive CD8+ T cells sorted from blood. All receptors come from a woman aged 25 to 39 in good health.

The V call is TRBV5-4, the J call TRBJ2-6; the match to TRBD1 covers 8 bases. The CDR3 loop spans 19 amino acids. With 4 bases clipped from V and 0 bases from J, the junction kept 12 bases outside the gene matches. Germline V gene lookup returns CDR1 SGHNT and CDR2 YYREEE (reference sequence). This CDR3 reads CASSTIQGGFGSGANVLTF. CDR3 nucleotide sequence: TGTGCCAGCAGCACGATACAGGGGGGTTTTGGCTCTGGGGCCAACGTCCTGACTTTC. The whole variable domain, remainder taken from reference TRBV5-4 and TRBJ2-6, is ETGVTQSPTHLIKTRGQQVTLRCSSQSGHNTVSWYQQALGQGPQFIFQYYREEENGRGNFPPRFSGLQFPNYSSELNVNALELDDSALYLCASSTIQGGFGSGANVLTFGAGSRLTVL.

A note on this clone: The limits of the CDR3 on the DNA are not certain, so only TCRdb's listed CDR3 is given. V and J are TRBV6-5 and TRBJ1-2; whether TRBD1, the table's D call, matches the DNA was not checked. Germline CDR1 reads MNHEY; CDR2 reads SVGAGI. The CDR3 totals 15 residues, both ends included. The CDR3 reads CASSSSTGTNYGYTF.

The chain employs TRBV5-5 and TRBJ2-7; tentatively, D is TRBD1 (6 bases). CDR3 size: 13 residues. Germline CDR1 and CDR2: SGHKS and YYEKEE (reference sequence). V was shortened by 4 bases and J by 4 bases, with 12 bases between the two germline ends. The DNA for the CDR3 is TGTGCCAGCAGCCCAGGACAGACATACGAGCAGTACTTC. It is translated as CASSPGQTYEQYF. The whole variable domain, remainder taken from reference TRBV5-5 and TRBJ2-7, is DAGVTQSPTHLIKTRGQQVTLRCSPISGHKSVSWYQQVLGQGPQFIFQYYEKEERGRGNFPDRFSARQFPNYSSELNVNALLLGDSALYLCASSPGQTYEQYFGPGTRLTVT.

In DNA form, the CDR3 reads TGTGCCTGGAGCCTCAGCAGGACAGTCTACGAGCAGTACTTC. Translated, it gives CAWSLSRTVYEQYF. V is TRBV30 and J is TRBJ2-7; a weak D match, TRBD1 (6 bases). This CDR3 region has 14 residues. The germline V and J ends were trimmed by 3 bases and 3 bases, with 15 bases remaining between them. Germline CDR1 GTSNPN, CDR2 SVGIG (reference sequence).

V is TRBV10-1 and J is TRBJ2-1; possibly TRBD1 for D (6 bases). V lost 3 bases to trimming and J lost 2 bases, with 8 bases between them. This CDR3 comprises 14 residues. The germline V gene encodes CDR1 WNHNN and CDR2 SYGVQD (reference sequence). The CDR3 DNA follows: TGCGCCAGCAGTGATGGGGGCACCTACAATGAGCAGTTCTTC. Its translation: CASSDGGTYNEQFF.

The chain has TRBV19 and TRBJ2-1; D is perhaps TRBD2 (6 bases). The CDR3 runs 18 residues. V was cut by 5 bases and J by 0 bases, with 20 bases left in between. From germline, CDR1 is LNHDA and CDR2 SQIVND (reference sequence). The CDR3, as DNA: TGTGCCAGTAGTTCCACCCCCCGGGAGCTAAGCTCCTACAATGAGCAGTTCTTC. Encoded protein: CASSSTPRELSSYNEQFF.

CDR3 sequence (DNA): TGTGCCAGCTCACCTGCAGAGTCACAAGAGACCCAGTACTTC. Its translation: CASSPAESQETQYF. This chain connects TRBV18 to TRBJ2-5; no firm D call. Germline CDR1 KGHSH, CDR2 LQKENI. This CDR3 comprises 14 residues. Deletions cut 3 bases from V and 2 bases from J, with 10 bases between.

The rearrangement uses TRBV28 and TRBJ2-4; tentatively, D is TRBD2 (6 bases). The V gene lost 6 bases and the J gene lost 1 base, with 16 bases spanning the gap. Germline assignment: CDR1 MDHEN and CDR2 SYDVKM. The CDR3 is 16 residues long. The CDR3 nucleotides read TGTGCCAGCAGCCCGCTCGGGGAGGCGGCCAAAAACATTCAGTACTTC. Its translation: CASSPLGEAAKNIQYF.

The rearrangement uses TRBV2 and TRBJ2-5; 9 nucleotides align to TRBD2. V lost 5 bases to trimming and J lost 3 bases; unmatched junction nucleotides: 4. The CDR3 has 14 amino acids. CDR1 SNHLY and CDR2 FYNNEI come from the germline V gene. In DNA, the CDR3 is TGTGCCAGCAGTCCCCCTAGCGGGGAAGAGACCCAGTACTTC. It codes for CASSPPSGEETQYF. The full variable domain, its missing parts supplied by reference TRBV2 and TRBJ2-5, is EPEVTQTPSHQVTQMGQEVILRCVPISNHLYFYWYRQILGQKVEFLVSFYNNEISEKSEIFDDQFSVERPDGSNFTLKIRSTKLEDSAMYFCASSPPSGEETQYFGPGTRLLVL.

V is TRBV27 and J is TRBJ2-7; the D call may be TRBD1 or TRBD2 (5 bases each). Germline CDR1 is MNHEY and CDR2 is SMNVEV (reference sequence). This CDR3 is built from 13 residues. The V and J ends lost 5 bases and 6 bases respectively, with 14 bases between them. CDR3 protein: CASSPRGPGEQYF. In DNA form, the CDR3 reads TGTGCCAGCAGTCCCCGGGGACCAGGCGAGCAGTACTTC.

This clone has only a few counts. The chain uses TRBV7-2 and TRBJ1-1, with D hard to call. Germline CDR1 and CDR2: SGHTA and FQGNSA. Trimming removed 5 bases at V and 1 base at J, with 8 bases between. CDR3 length: 13 residues. CDR3 sequence (DNA): TGTGCCAGCAGCCAGGATTGGAACACTGAAGCTTTCTTT. It codes for CASSQDWNTEAFF.

The chain links TRBV13 to TRBJ2-5; TRBD1 aligns across 8 bases. The J call may not be correct, given that the DNA end is closer to TRBJ2-7. The CDR3 length is 14 residues. CDR1 and CDR2 (germline): PRHDT, FYEKMQ (reference sequence). The CDR3 DNA reads as TGTGCCAGCAGCTTCCGGGACAGGCCCTACGAGCAGTACTTC. Amino acid sequence: CASSFRDRPYEQYF.

V gene TRBV7-9 combines with J gene TRBJ2-7, with D possibly being TRBD2 (6 bases). Trimming took 5 bases from V and 4 from J, leaving 15 bases between them. The length of the CDR3 is 14 residues. Germline CDR1 reads SEHNR; CDR2 reads FQNEAQ (reference sequence). This chain's CDR3 is CASSRAGSGYEQYF. The CDR3 bases are TGTGCCAGCAGCCGCGCCGGTAGCGGATACGAGCAGTACTTC.

The chain joins TRBV7-7 to TRBJ2-1, with 8 bases lining up with TRBD2. The V segment lost 5 bases and the J segment 2 bases; nucleotides outside the gene matches: 5. This CDR3 contains 15 residues. Germline V gene lookup returns CDR1 SSHAT and CDR2 FNYEAQ (reference sequence). In nucleotides, the CDR3 is TGTGCCAGCAGCCAAAGCGGGGGCACCTACAATGAGCAGTTCTTC. Translating gives CASSQSGGTYNEQFF.

The rearrangement uses TRBV5-6 and TRBJ2-7, with 13 bases aligning to TRBD2. Germline CDR1 is SGHDT and CDR2 is YYEEEE. With 7 bases clipped from V and 4 bases from J, the junction kept 20 bases outside the gene matches. The CDR3 contains 19 residues. In DNA, the CDR3 is TGTGCCAGCCAGTCTTCACCACTAGCGGGAGGGCCTCCACAATACGAGCAGTACTTC. This codes for CASQSSPLAGGPPQYEQYF.

This clone was counted a single time. As DNA, the CDR3 is TGCAGCGTTGCGGGGGTTCTATCAGATACGCAGTATTTT. Its protein is CSVAGVLSDTQYF. The V call is TRBV29-1, the J call TRBJ2-3; a weak D match, TRBD2 (6 bases). The CDR3 is 13 amino acids. Trimming left V 4 bases short and J 4 bases short, with 12 bases between. Per the germline V gene, CDR1 is SQVTM and CDR2 is ANQGSEA.

The chain has TRBV7-9 and TRBJ2-7; D gene uncertain. Germline CDR1 is SEHNR and CDR2 is FQNEAQ (reference sequence). V was shortened by 0 bases and J by 6 bases, with 6 bases between the two germline ends. The CDR3 runs to 12 residues. For the CDR3, the DNA is TGTGCCAGCAGCTTAGCTCCGTCCGAGCAGTACTTC. Protein: CASSLAPSEQYF.

This chain joins TRBV11-1 and TRBJ2-5; 11 nucleotides agree with TRBD1. CDR1 is SGHAT, CDR2 FQDESV, per germline (reference sequence). The CDR3 has 16 amino acids. The ends lost 5 bases at V and 1 base at J; junction bases unmatched: 6. CDR3 coding DNA: TGTGCCAGCAGCCACCGGGACAGGGGGGGCCAAGAGACCCAGTACTTC. Protein: CASSHRDRGGQETQYF.

The chain has TRBV5-6 and TRBJ2-1; 11 bases are shared with TRBD2. V was pared by 4 bases and J by 9 bases, with 3 bases of the junction left unmatched. This CDR3 is built from 13 residues. Germline CDR1 and CDR2: SGHDT and YYEEEE. CDR3 DNA sequence: TGTGCCAGCAGCGAGGGACTAGCGGCTGAGCAGTTCTTC. It specifies CASSEGLAAEQFF.

With respect to this clone: Mismatch with germline at one junction end may stem from a read error. This rearrangement joins TRBV2 to TRBJ2-1; D could derive from TRBD1 or TRBD2 (5 bases each). The germline CDR1 and CDR2 sequences are SNHLY and FYNNEI. This CDR3 comprises 15 residues. The CDR3 sequence: CASSEARGMGTAEIF. The CDR3 DNA follows: TGTGCCAGCAGTGAAGCGAGGGGAATGGGAACAGCCGAGATCTTC.

The V call is TRBV15, the J call TRBJ2-2; TRBD1 might be the D (5 bases). V lost 6 bases, J lost 0 bases, and 14 bases lay in between. The CDR3 length is 16 residues. Germline CDR1 is LNHNV and CDR2 is YYDKDF (reference sequence). The CDR3 coding sequence is TGTGCCACCAGTCACGTAGGACACGCGAACACCGGGGAGCTGTTTTTT. Translating it yields CATSHVGHANTGELFF.

This chain uses TRBV4-1 with TRBJ1-1; 7 nucleotides match TRBD1. Germline V gene sequence: CDR1 MGHRA, CDR2 YSYEKL. The V and J ends lost 1 base and 4 bases, in that order; junction bases with no gene match: 9. This CDR3 comprises 16 residues. The CDR3 nucleotides are TGCGCCAGCAGCCAAGGGAACAGGGGAAGCGGCACTGAAGCTTTCTTT. Translation gives CASSQGNRGSGTEAFF.

Only one count was recorded for this clone. The chain employs TRBV15 and TRBJ2-7; 9 nucleotides line up with TRBD1. Trimming cost V 0 bases and J 2 bases; bases outside gene matches: 2. CDR3 length equals 15 residues. Germline V gene lookup returns CDR1 LNHNV and CDR2 YYDKDF (reference sequence). CDR3 nucleotides: TGTGCCACCAGCAGAGACGGGACAGGGACCTACGAGCAGTACTTC. Encoded protein: CATSRDGTGTYEQYF.